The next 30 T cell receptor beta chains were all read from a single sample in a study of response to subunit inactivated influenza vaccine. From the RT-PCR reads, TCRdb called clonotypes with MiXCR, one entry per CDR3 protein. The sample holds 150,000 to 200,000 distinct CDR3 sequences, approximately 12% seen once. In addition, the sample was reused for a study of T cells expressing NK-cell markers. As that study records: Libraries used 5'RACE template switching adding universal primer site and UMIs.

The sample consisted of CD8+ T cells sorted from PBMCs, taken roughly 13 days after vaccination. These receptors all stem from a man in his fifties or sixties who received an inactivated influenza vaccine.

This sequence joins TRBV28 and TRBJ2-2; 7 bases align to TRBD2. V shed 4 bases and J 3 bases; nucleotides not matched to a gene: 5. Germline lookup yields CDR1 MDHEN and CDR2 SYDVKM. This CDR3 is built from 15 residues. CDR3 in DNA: TGTGCCAGCAGTTGCTCGCGGGAGTACACCGGGGAGCTGTTTTTT. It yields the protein CASSCSREYTGELFF.

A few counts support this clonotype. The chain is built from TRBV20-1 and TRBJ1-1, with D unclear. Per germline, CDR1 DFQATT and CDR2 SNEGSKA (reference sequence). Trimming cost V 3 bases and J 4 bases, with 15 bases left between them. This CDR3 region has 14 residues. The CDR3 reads CSASDLSVSTEAFF. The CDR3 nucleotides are TGCAGTGCTAGTGATTTGTCTGTATCCACTGAAGCTTTCTTT.

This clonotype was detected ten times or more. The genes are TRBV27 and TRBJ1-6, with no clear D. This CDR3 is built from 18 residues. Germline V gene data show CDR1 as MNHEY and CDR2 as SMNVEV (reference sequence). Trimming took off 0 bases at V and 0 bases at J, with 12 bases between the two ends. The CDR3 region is CASSLSVGISSYNSPLHF. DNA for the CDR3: TGTGCCAGCAGTTTATCTGTCGGAATAAGCTCCTATAATTCACCCCTCCACTTT.

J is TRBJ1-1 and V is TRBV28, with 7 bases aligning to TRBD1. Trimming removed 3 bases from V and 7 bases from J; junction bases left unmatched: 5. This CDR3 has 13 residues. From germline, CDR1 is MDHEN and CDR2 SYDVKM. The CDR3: CASSLEGAIEAFF. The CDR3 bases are TGTGCCAGCAGTTTGGAGGGGGCTATTGAAGCTTTCTTT.

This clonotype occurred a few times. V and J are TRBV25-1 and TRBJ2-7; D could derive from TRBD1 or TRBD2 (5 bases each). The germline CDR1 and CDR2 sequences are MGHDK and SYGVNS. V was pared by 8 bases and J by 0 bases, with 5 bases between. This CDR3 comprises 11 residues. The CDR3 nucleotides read TGTGCCAGCGGGACCTCCTACGAGCAGTACTTC. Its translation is CASGTSYEQYF.

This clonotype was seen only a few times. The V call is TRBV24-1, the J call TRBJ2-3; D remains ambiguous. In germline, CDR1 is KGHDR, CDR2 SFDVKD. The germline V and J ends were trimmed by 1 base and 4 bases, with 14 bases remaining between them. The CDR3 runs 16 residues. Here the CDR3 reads CATSDLLDASSDTQYF. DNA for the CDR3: TGTGCCACCAGTGATTTATTAGACGCCTCCTCAGATACGCAGTATTTT.

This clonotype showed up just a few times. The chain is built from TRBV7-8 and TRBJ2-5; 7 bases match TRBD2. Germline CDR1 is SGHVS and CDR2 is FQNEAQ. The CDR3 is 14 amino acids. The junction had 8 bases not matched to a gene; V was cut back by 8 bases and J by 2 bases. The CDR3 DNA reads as TGTGCCAGCGCCCAGCCAGCGGGACAAGAGACCCAGTACTTC. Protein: CASAQPAGQETQYF.

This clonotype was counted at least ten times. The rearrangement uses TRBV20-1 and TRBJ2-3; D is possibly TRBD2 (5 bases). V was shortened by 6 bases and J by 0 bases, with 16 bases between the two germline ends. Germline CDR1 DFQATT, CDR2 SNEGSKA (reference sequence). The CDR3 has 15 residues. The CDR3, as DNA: TGCAGTGCGGAGGCAGCGATGGGGAGCACAGATACGCAGTATTTT. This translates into CSAEAAMGSTDTQYF.

The CDR3 loop is CASSQGTGSYGYTF. As DNA, the CDR3 is TGTGCCAGCAGCCAAGGTACAGGTAGCTATGGCTACACCTTC. V and J are TRBV12-3 or TRBV12-4 and TRBJ1-2; the D gene is possibly TRBD1 (5 bases). This CDR3 has 14 amino acids. V was shortened by 6 bases and J by 4 bases, with 15 bases between the two germline ends.

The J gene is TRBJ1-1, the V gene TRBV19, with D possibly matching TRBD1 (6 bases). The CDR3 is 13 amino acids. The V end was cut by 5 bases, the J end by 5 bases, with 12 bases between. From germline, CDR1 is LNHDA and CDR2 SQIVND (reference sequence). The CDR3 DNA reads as TGTGCCAGTAGTTTAACAGGGCGAACTGAAGCTTTCTTT. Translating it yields CASSLTGRTEAFF.

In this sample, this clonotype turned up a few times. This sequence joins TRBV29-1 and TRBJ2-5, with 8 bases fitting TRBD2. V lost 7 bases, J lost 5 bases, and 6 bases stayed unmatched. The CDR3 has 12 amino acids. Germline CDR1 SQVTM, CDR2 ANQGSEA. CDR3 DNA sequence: TGCAGCGGGGGACTAGTCGGCGAGACCCAGTACTTC. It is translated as CSGGLVGETQYF.

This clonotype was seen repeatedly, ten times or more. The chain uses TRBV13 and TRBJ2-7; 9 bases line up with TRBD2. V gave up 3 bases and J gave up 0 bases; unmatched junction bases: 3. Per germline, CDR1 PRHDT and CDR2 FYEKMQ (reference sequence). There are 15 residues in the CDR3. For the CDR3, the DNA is TGTGCCAGCAGCTTGGGCGGGAGGGCCTCCTACGAGCAGTACTTC. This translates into CASSLGGRASYEQYF.

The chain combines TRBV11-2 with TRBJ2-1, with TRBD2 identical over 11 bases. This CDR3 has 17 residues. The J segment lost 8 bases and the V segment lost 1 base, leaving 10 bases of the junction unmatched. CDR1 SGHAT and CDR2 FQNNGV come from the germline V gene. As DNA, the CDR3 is TGTGCCAGCAGCTTAGGGCCCCCTGTAGCGGGGGGGGATGAGCAGTTCTTC. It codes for CASSLGPPVAGGDEQFF. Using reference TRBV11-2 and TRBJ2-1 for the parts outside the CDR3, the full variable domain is EAGVAQSPRYKIIEKRQSVAFWCNPISGHATLYWYQQILGQGPKLLIQFQNNGVVDDSQLPKDRFSAERLKGVDSTLKIQPAKLEDSAVYLCASSLGPPVAGGDEQFFGPGTRLTVL.

CDR3 DNA sequence: TGTGCCAGCAGCTTGGAGGTGGTCCAACGCACAGATACGCAGTATTTT. Translated: CASSLEVVQRTDTQYF. The rearrangement uses TRBV5-6 and TRBJ2-3; D uncertain. Per the germline V gene, CDR1 is SGHDT and CDR2 is YYEEEE. Trimming stripped 0 bases from V and 1 base from J, with 12 bases between. This CDR3 has 16 amino acids.

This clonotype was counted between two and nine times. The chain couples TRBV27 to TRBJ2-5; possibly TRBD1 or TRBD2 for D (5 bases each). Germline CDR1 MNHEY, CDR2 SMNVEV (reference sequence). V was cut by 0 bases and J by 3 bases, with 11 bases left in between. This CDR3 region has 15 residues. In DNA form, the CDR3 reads TGTGCCAGCAGTTTATCGGGGCTAGCCAAAGAGACCCAGTACTTC. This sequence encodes CASSLSGLAKETQYF.

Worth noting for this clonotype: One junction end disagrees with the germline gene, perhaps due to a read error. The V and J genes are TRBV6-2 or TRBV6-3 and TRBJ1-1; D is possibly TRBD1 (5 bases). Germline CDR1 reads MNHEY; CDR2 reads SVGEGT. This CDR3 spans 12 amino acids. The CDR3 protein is CASSRGYTESFF. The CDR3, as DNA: TGTGCCAGCAGTCGGGGGTACACTGAATCTTTCTTT.

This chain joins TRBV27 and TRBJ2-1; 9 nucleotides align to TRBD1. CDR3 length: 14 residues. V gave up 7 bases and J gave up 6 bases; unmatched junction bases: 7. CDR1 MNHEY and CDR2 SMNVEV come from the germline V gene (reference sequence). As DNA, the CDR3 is TGTGCCAGCACGACGGGACAGGGACGCAATGAGCAGTTCTTC. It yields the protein CASTTGQGRNEQFF.

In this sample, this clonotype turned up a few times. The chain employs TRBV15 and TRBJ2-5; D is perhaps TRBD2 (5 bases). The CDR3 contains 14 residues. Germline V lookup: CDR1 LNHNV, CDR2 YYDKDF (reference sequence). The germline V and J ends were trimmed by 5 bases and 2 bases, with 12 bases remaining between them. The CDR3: CATSGGVGQETQYF. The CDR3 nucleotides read TGTGCCACCAGCGGAGGAGTAGGGCAAGAGACCCAGTACTTC.

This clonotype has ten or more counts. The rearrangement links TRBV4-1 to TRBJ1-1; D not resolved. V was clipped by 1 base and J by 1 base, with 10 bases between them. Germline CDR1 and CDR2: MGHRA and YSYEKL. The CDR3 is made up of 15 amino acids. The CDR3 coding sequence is TGCGCCAGCAGCCAAGGCCCGGGAACGAACACTGAAGCTTTCTTT. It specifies CASSQGPGTNTEAFF.

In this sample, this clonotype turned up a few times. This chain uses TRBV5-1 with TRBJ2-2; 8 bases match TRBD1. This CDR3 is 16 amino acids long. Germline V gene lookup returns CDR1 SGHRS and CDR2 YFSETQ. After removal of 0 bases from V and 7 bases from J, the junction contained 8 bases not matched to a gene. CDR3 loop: CASSLVPRGLGGELFF. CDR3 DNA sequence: TGCGCCAGCAGCTTGGTTCCCAGGGGGCTTGGCGGGGAGCTGTTTTTT.

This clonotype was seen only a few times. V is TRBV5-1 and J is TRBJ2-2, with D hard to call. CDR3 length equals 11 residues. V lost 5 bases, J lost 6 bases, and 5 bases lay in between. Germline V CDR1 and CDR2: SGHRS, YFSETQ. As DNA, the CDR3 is TGCGCCAGCAGTCGTCCCGGGGAGCTGTTTTTT. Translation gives CASSRPGELFF.

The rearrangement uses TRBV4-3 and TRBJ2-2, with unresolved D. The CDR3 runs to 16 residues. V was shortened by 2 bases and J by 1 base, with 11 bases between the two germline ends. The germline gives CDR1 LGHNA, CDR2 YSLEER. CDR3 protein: CASSQLETLNTGELFF. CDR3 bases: TGCGCCAGCAGCCAACTCGAGACCTTGAACACCGGGGAGCTGTTTTTT.

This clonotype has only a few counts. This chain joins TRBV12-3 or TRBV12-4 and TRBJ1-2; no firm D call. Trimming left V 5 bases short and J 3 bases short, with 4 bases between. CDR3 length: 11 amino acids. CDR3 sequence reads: CASSRDYGYTF. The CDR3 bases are TGTGCCAGCAGTCGGGACTATGGCTACACCTTC.

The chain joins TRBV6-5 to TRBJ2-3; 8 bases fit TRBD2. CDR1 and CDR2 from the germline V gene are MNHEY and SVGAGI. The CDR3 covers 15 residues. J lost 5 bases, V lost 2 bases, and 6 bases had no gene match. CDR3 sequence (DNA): TGTGCCAGCAGTTACGGCGGGGGGAGAAGAGATACGCAGTATTTT. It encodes CASSYGGGRRDTQYF.

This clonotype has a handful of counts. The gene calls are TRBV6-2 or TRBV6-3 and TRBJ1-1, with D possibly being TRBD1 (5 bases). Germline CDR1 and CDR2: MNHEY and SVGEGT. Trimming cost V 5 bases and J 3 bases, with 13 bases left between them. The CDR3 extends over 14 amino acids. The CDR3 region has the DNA TGTGCCAGCAGTCCAACTCAGGGTTACACTGAAGCTTTCTTT. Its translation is CASSPTQGYTEAFF.

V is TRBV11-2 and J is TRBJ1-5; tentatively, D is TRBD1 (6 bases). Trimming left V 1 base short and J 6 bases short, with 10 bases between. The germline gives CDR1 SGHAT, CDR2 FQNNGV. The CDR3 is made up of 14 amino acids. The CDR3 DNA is TGTGCCAGCAGCTTAGGAGGGACATCTCAGCCCCAGCATTTT. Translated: CASSLGGTSQPQHF.

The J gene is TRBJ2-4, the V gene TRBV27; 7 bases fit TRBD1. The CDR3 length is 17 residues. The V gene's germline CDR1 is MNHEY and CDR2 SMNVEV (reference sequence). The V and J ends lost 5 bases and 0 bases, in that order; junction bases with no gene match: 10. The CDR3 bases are TGTGCCAGCAGTCCTGACAGGGCGATAGGAGCCAAAAACATTCAGTACTTC. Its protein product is CASSPDRAIGAKNIQYF.

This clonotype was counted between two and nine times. DNA of the CDR3: TGCAGCGTTGATGGGGCCCCGGGACAGGGGGCATTGGCTTTCTTT. Translating it yields CSVDGAPGQGALAFF. The gene calls are TRBV29-1 and TRBJ1-1, with 12 bases aligning to TRBD1. The junction had 13 bases not matched to a gene; V was cut back by 3 bases and J by 11 bases. CDR1 SQVTM and CDR2 ANQGSEA come from the germline V gene. There are 15 residues in the CDR3.

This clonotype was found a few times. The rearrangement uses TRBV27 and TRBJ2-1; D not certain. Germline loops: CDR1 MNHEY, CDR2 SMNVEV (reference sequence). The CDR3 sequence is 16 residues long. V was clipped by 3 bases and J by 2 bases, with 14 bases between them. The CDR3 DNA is TGTGCCAGCAGTTTTTGGGTAGAAACCCCCTACAATGAGCAGTTCTTC. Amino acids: CASSFWVETPYNEQFF.

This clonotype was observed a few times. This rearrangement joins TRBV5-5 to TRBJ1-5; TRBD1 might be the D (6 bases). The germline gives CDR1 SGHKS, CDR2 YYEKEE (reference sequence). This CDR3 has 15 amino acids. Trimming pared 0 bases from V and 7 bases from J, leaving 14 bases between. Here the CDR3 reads CASSLDTGWDQPQHF. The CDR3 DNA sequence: TGTGCCAGCAGCTTGGATACAGGGTGGGACCAGCCCCAGCATTTT.